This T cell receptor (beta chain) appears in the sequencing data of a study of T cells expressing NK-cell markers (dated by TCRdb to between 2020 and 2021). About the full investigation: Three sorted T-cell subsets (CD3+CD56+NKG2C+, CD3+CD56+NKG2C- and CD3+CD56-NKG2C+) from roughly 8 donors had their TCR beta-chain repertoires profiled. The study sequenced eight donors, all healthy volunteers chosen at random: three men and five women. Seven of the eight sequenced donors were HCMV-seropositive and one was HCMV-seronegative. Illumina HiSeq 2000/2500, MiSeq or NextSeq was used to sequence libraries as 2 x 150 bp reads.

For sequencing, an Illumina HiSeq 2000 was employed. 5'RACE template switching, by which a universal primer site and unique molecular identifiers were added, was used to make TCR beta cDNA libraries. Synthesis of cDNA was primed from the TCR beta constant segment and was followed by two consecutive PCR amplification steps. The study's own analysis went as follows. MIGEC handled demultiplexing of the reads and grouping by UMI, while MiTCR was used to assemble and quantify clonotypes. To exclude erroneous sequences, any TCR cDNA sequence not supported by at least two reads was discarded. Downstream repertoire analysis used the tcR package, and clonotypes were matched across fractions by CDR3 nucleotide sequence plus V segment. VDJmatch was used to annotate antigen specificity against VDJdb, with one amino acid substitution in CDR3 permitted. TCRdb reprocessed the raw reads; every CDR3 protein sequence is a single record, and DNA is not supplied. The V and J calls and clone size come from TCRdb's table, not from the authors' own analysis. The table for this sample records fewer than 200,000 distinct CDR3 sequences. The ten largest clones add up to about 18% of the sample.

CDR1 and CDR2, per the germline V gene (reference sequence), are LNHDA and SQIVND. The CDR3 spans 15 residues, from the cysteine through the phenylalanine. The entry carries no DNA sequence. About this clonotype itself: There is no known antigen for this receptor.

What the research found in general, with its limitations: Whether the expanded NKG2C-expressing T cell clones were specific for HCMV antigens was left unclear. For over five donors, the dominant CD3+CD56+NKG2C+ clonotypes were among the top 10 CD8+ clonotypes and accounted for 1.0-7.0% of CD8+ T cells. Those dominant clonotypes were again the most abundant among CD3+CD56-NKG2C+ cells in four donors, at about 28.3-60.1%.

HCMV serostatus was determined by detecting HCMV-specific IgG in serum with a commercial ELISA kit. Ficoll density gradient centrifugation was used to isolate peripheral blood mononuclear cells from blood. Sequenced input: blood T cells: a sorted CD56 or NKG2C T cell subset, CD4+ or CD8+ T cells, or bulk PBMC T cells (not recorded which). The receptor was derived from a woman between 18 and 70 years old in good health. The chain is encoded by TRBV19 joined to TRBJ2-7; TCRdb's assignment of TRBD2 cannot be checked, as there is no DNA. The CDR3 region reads CASSPGTSGGWEQYF.